The T cell receptor (beta chain) described here comes from a study of response to subunit inactivated influenza vaccine. This clonotype has just a few counts. Its antigen is not known. From germline, CDR1 is DFQATT and CDR2 SNEGSKA (reference sequence). The V gene end was trimmed by 6 bases and the J gene end by 6 bases; junction bases not matched to a gene: 9. The CDR3 totals 14 residues. Study-wide results and caveats: After each seasonal influenza vaccination, few new T cells are recruited, the authors suggested.

TCRdb reprocessed the RT-PCR reads via MiXCR and lists one record per CDR3 protein. The sample consists of some 480,000 distinct CDR3 sequences, roughly 9.8% of them appearing once. V gene TRBV20-1 combines with J gene TRBJ2-2; 8 bases match TRBD1. This TCR derives from a man in his fifties who received an inactivated influenza vaccine. The sample in question was PBMCs from blood, obtained more than 35 days after vaccination. This chain's CDR3 is CSAPDREIPGELFF. The CDR3 DNA reads as TGCAGTGCCCCGGACAGGGAAATCCCCGGGGAGCTGTTTTTT.